The 22 T cell receptor beta chains in this list originate from one sample, sequenced in a study of T cells in Graves' hyperthyroidism and ophthalmopathy. Amplification of TCR beta CDR3 regions used RNA as the template. The HTBI primer set served for first-round RT-PCR of the TCR CDR3. TCRdb reprocessed the multiplex PCR reads via MiXCR and lists one record per CDR3 protein. The sample has about 540,000 distinct CDR3 sequences; just over 45% are singletons. The sequenced material came from peripheral blood or thyroid tissue (not recorded which). The receptor source for this set is a woman between 18 and 29 years old with Graves' hyperthyroidism.

The rearrangement links TRBV6-4 to TRBJ2-2, with 8 bases identical to TRBD2. V gave up 5 bases and J gave up 6 bases; unmatched junction bases: 2. The CDR3 loop spans 13 amino acids. The germline CDR1 and CDR2 sequences are MRHNA and SNTAGT. The CDR3 nucleotides read TGTGCCAGCAGTCAACTAGCGGCCGGGGAGCTGTTTTTT. Translation: CASSQLAAGELFF.

V usage is TRBV29-1 and J usage is TRBJ1-1; possibly TRBD1 for D (5 bases). Germline-derived CDR1 and CDR2 are SQVTM and ANQGSEA. This CDR3 is 15 amino acids long. Trimming left V 7 bases short and J 4 bases short, with 22 bases between. CDR3 nucleotide sequence: TGCAGCGCCGGGGTTGACAGTGGGCTGATCACTGAAGCTTTCTTT. As protein: CSAGVDSGLITEAFF.

This clonotype was counted only a few times. The V call is TRBV29-1, the J call TRBJ1-2; D might be TRBD1 (5 bases). Trimming removed 7 bases from V and 5 bases from J, with 20 bases in between. This CDR3 region has 14 residues. Per germline, CDR1 SQVTM and CDR2 ANQGSEA. CDR3 residues: CSGGGGKGTYGYTF. In nucleotides, the CDR3 is TGCAGCGGGGGTGGGGGGAAAGGGACGTATGGCTACACCTTC.

This chain joins TRBV7-2 and TRBJ1-1, with no clear D. CDR1 and CDR2 (germline): SGHTA, FQGNSA. The CDR3 is 14 residues long. Trimming removed 4 bases at V and 5 bases at J, with 14 bases between. CDR3 DNA sequence: TGTGCCAGCAGCTCAACGACTTCGGGGACTGAAGCTTTCTTT. Amino acid sequence: CASSSTTSGTEAFF.

This rearrangement joins TRBV19 to TRBJ1-1; a weak D match, TRBD1 (6 bases). This CDR3 region has 12 residues. Germline V lookup: CDR1 LNHDA, CDR2 SQIVND (reference sequence). V was cut by 11 bases and J by 7 bases, with 17 bases left in between. The CDR3, as DNA: TGTGCCCTACAAGGGGGAGTTGGTGAAGCTTTCTTT. Protein sequence: CALQGGVGEAFF.

This clonotype appeared many times. The V and J genes are TRBV20-1 and TRBJ2-5, with 12 bases aligning to TRBD2. Germline CDR1 reads DFQATT; CDR2 reads SNEGSKA (reference sequence). J gave up 9 bases and V 6 bases, and 11 bases lay outside the gene matches. The CDR3 loop spans 14 amino acids. This chain's CDR3 is CSAGLAGGFRPQYF. The CDR3 coding sequence is TGCAGTGCGGGACTAGCGGGTGGTTTTAGGCCCCAGTACTTC.

This clonotype was seen at least ten times. The J gene is TRBJ2-5, the V gene TRBV20-1; 11 nucleotides match TRBD2. The CDR3 covers 16 residues. Germline V gene data show CDR1 as DFQATT and CDR2 as SNEGSKA (reference sequence). V shed 0 bases, J shed 5 bases, and the junction held 8 bases outside the gene matches. Written as DNA, the CDR3 is TGCAGTGCTAGAGAATGGGGACTAGCGGAGTCGGAGACCCAGTACTTC. Translated: CSAREWGLAESETQYF.

This clonotype was seen ten or more times. The chain has TRBV20-1 and TRBJ2-2; 10 nucleotides agree with TRBD2. The V gene end was trimmed by 3 bases and the J gene end by 2 bases; junction bases not matched to a gene: 6. The germline CDR1 and CDR2 sequences are DFQATT and SNEGSKA (reference sequence). The CDR3 is 16 amino acids. The CDR3 DNA follows: TGCAGTGCTAGGATAAGGACTAGCGGAAACACCGGGGAGCTGTTTTTT. Amino acid sequence: CSARIRTSGNTGELFF.

Ten or more counts support this clonotype. V is TRBV7-9 and J is TRBJ1-5; TRBD1 matches at 7 bases. Trimming cost V 7 bases and J 7 bases; bases outside gene matches: 19. CDR1 SEHNR and CDR2 FQNEAQ come from the germline V gene (reference sequence). CDR3 size: 17 residues. Here the CDR3 DNA reads TGTGCCAGCACCTCCCGAGACAGGGCGGGTGTTTGGCAGCCCCAGCATTTT. This gives the protein CASTSRDRAGVWQPQHF. The full variable domain, its missing parts supplied by reference TRBV7-9 and TRBJ1-5, is DTGVSQNPRHKITKRGQNVTFRCDPISEHNRLYWYRQTLGQGPEFLTYFQNEAQLEKSRLLSDRFSAERPKGSFSTLEIQRTEQGDSAMYLCASTSRDRAGVWQPQHFGDGTRLSIL.

The sample holds many counts of this clonotype. This chain joins TRBV7-2 and TRBJ2-7; TRBD2 agrees at 8 bases. V dropped 1 base and J dropped 3; count of bases not matched to a gene: 8. This CDR3 has 16 residues. Germline lookup yields CDR1 SGHTA and CDR2 FQGNSA. CDR3 protein: CASSLEAGVGGYEQYF. In DNA, the CDR3 is TGTGCCAGCAGCTTAGAAGCGGGAGTTGGGGGCTACGAGCAGTACTTC.

The chain couples TRBV6-5 to TRBJ1-6; 7 bases align to TRBD1. CDR1 is MNHEY, CDR2 SVGAGI, per germline. Trimming took 5 bases from V and 9 from J; bases not matched to a gene: 16. The CDR3 covers 17 residues. The CDR3 here is CASSEAPTFSGGSPLHF. DNA of the CDR3: TGTGCCAGCAGTGAAGCCCCGACATTTTCAGGGGGTTCACCCCTCCACTTT.

DNA for the CDR3: TGCAGCGCTGAGGGACAGGACAATGAGCAGTTCTTC. It specifies CSAEGQDNEQFF. The rearrangement joins TRBV29-1 to TRBJ2-1; 8 positions agree with TRBD1. The CDR3 length is 12 residues. Unmatched junction bases numbered 4, after V lost 7 bases and J lost 5 bases. Germline V lookup: CDR1 SQVTM, CDR2 ANQGSEA.

This clonotype was recorded many times. The chain has TRBV6-5 and TRBJ2-5; D uncertain. The length of the CDR3 is 13 residues. V lost 6 bases, J lost 0 bases, and 8 bases lay in between. Per the germline V gene, CDR1 is MNHEY and CDR2 is SVGAGI. Written as DNA, the CDR3 is TGTGCCAGCAGCGACGGATACCAAGAGACCCAGTACTTC. This encodes CASSDGYQETQYF.

This clonotype was recorded many times. The V gene is TRBV5-1, the J gene TRBJ2-7, with D possibly matching TRBD2 (6 bases). Germline lookup yields CDR1 SGHRS and CDR2 YFSETQ. The CDR3 sequence is 15 residues long. V lost 4 bases, J lost 3 bases, and 17 bases lay in between. CDR3 loop: CASSVYRELFYEQYF. DNA of the CDR3: TGCGCCAGCAGCGTCTACCGGGAGTTATTCTACGAGCAGTACTTC.

This clonotype has ten or more counts. The chain is built from TRBV7-3 and TRBJ2-7; 12 nucleotides agree with TRBD2. The CDR3 is 16 amino acids. The V and J ends lost 0 bases and 6 bases, in that order; junction bases with no gene match: 6. Germline V CDR1 and CDR2: SGHTA, FQGTGA. CDR3 sequence: CASSLTGLAGTSEQYF. In DNA, the CDR3 is TGTGCCAGCAGCTTAACCGGACTAGCGGGAACCTCCGAGCAGTACTTC.

The J gene is TRBJ1-2, the V gene TRBV18; a weak D match, TRBD1 (5 bases). V was clipped by 2 bases and J by 0 bases, with 13 bases between them. Germline CDR1 reads KGHSH; CDR2 reads LQKENI. The CDR3 is 16 amino acids. CDR3 in amino acids: CASSPARQTPNYGYTF. CDR3 nucleotides: TGTGCCAGCTCACCAGCACGACAGACCCCTAACTATGGCTACACCTTC.

V usage is TRBV20-1 and J usage is TRBJ2-2, with 12 nucleotides matching TRBD2. This CDR3 has 16 residues. The germline V gene has CDR1 DFQATT and CDR2 SNEGSKA (reference sequence). With 0 bases clipped from V and 7 bases from J, the junction kept 6 bases outside the gene matches. The CDR3 here is CSARDLAGGPSGELFF. In DNA form, the CDR3 reads TGCAGTGCTAGAGATCTAGCGGGAGGGCCTAGCGGGGAGCTGTTTTTT.

This clonotype was observed at least ten times. In DNA, the CDR3 is TGTGCCTGGACGAGTGTCTCGAGGAACACTGAAGCTTTCTTT. Translation: CAWTSVSRNTEAFF. The chain employs TRBV30 and TRBJ1-1; D call uncertain. V lost 4 bases and J 1 base, leaving 13 bases between the germline ends. Germline CDR1 is GTSNPN and CDR2 is SVGIG (reference sequence). The length of the CDR3 is 14 residues.

This clonotype was picked up one time. A read error may be the cause here, since a much bigger clone is one base away. The genes are TRBV20-1 and TRBJ1-5; D remains ambiguous. Trimming took 5 bases from V and 2 from J, leaving 16 bases between them. This CDR3 comprises 15 residues. In germline, CDR1 is DFQATT, CDR2 SNEGSKA (reference sequence). The CDR3 loop is CSASLGPRGNQPQHF. The CDR3 DNA reads TGCAGTGCTTCCCTCGGCCCCCGGGGCAATCAGCCCCAGCATTTT.

This clonotype was counted at least ten times. This chain joins TRBV10-3 and TRBJ2-7; 16 positions match TRBD2. The CDR3 totals 16 residues. Germline-derived CDR1 and CDR2 are ENHRY and SYGVKD. The junction had 9 bases not matched to a gene; V was cut back by 8 bases and J by 5 bases. CDR3 loop: CAIGPGLAGGLNEQYF. The CDR3 region has the DNA TGTGCCATCGGGCCGGGACTAGCGGGAGGGCTGAACGAGCAGTACTTC.

The chain recombines TRBV10-3 with TRBJ1-4; 7 bases match TRBD1. The CDR3 runs to 15 residues. J gave up 2 bases and V 0 bases, and 0 bases lay outside the gene matches. In germline, CDR1 is ENHRY, CDR2 SYGVKD. As DNA, the CDR3 is TGTGCCATCAGTGAGTCAGGGGGCACTAATGAAAAACTGTTTTTT. It translates to CAISESGGTNEKLFF.

Details on this clonotype: One end of the junction does not line up with germline, which may come from a read error. This rearrangement joins TRBV5-1 to TRBJ2-7, with D maybe TRBD2 (6 bases). The J call may be mistaken, given a closer DNA end match to TRBJ2-1. The CDR3 sequence is 13 residues long. Germline V CDR1 and CDR2: SGHRS, YFSETQ. In DNA, the CDR3 is TGTGCCAGCAGCTTCGGGGCGGGGAATGAGCAGTTCTTC. Protein: CASSFGAGNEQFF.